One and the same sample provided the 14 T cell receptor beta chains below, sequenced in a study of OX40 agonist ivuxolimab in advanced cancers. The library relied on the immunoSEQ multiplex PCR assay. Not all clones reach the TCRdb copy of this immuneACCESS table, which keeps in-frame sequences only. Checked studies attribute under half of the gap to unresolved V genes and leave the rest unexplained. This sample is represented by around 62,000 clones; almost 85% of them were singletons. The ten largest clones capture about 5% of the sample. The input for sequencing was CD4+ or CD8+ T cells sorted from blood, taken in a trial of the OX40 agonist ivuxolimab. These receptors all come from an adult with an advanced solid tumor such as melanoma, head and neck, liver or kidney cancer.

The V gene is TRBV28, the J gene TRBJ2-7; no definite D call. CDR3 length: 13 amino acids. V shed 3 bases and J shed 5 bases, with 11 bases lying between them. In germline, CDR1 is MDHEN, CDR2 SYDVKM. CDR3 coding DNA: TGTGCCAGCAGTTTTACGGGTACTAACGAGCAGTACTTC. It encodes CASSFTGTNEQYF.

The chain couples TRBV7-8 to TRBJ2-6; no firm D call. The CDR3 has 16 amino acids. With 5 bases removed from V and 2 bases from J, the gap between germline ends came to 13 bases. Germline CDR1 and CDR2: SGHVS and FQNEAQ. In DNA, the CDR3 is TGTGCCAGCAGCAACCCCTCTCAACCTGGGGCCAACGTCCTGACTTTC. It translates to CASSNPSQPGANVLTF. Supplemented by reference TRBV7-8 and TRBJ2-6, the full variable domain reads GAGVSQSPRYKVAKRGQDVALRCDPISGHVSLFWYQQALGQGPEFLTYFQNEAQLDKSGLPSDRFFAERPEGSVSTLKIQRTQQEDSAVYLCASSNPSQPGANVLTFGAGSRLTVL.

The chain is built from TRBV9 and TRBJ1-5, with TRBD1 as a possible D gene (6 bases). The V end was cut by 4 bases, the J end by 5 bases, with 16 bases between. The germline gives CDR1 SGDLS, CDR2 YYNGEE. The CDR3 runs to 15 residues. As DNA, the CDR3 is TGTGCCAGCAGCCACGGGGGCGGAAGCGATCAGCCCCAGCATTTT. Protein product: CASSHGGGSDQPQHF. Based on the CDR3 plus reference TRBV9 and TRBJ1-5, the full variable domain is DSGVTQTPKHLITATGQRVTLRCSPRSGDLSVYWYQQSLDQGLQFLIQYYNGEERAKGNILERFSAQQFPDLHSELNLSSLELGDSALYFCASSHGGGSDQPQHFGDGTRLSIL.

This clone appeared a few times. CDR3: CARSTGVNSPLHF. The DNA of the CDR3 is TGTGCCAGGAGTACAGGGGTTAATTCACCCCTCCACTTT. The chain carries TRBV2 and TRBJ1-6, with 7 bases matching TRBD1. The CDR3 sequence is 13 residues long. The V gene's germline CDR1 is SNHLY and CDR2 FYNNEI. J lost 6 bases, V lost 9 bases, and 5 bases had no gene match.

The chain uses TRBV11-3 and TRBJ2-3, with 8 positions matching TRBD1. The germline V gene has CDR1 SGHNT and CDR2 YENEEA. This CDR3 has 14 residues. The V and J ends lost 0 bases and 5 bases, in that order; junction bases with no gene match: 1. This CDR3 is CASSLDTGGDTQYF. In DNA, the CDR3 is TGTGCCAGCAGCTTAGATACAGGGGGAGATACGCAGTATTTT.

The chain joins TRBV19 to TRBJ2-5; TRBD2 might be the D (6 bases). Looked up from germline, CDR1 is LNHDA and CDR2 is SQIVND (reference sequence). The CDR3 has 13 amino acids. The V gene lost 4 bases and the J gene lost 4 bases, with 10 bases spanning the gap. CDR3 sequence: CASSKVRGETQYF. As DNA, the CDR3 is TGTGCCAGTAGTAAGGTGCGGGGAGAGACCCAGTACTTC.

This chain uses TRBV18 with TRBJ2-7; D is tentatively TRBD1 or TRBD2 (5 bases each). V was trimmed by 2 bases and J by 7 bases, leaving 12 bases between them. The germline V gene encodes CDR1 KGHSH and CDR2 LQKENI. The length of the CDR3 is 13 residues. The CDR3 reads CASSPGDGLEQYF. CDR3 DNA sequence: TGTGCCAGCTCACCAGGGGACGGGTTGGAGCAGTACTTC.

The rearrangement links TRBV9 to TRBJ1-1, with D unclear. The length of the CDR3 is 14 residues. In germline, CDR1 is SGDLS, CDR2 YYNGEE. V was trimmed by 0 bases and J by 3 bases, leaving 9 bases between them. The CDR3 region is CASSVGIVDTEAFF. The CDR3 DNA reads TGTGCCAGCAGCGTAGGGATAGTGGACACTGAAGCTTTCTTT.

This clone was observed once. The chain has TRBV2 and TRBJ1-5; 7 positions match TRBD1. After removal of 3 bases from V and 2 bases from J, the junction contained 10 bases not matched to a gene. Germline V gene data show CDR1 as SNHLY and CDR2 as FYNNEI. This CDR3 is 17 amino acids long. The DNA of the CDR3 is TGTGCCAGCAGTGATACTAACAGGGGCAGGGGCAATCAGCCCCAGCATTTT. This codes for CASSDTNRGRGNQPQHF.

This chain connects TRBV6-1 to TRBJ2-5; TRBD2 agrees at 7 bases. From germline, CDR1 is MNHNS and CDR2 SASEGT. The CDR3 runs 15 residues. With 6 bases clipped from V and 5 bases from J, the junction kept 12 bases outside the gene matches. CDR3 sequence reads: CASSPGRDYRETQYF. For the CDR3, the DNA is TGTGCCAGCAGCCCAGGCCGGGACTACCGGGAGACCCAGTACTTC.

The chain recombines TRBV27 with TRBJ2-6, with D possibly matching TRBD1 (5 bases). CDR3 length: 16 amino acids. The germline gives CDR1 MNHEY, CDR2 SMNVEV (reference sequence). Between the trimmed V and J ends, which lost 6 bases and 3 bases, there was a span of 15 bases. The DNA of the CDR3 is TGTGCCAGCAGGAGCCAGGGTGGTTATGGGGCCAACGTCCTGACTTTC. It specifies CASRSQGGYGANVLTF.

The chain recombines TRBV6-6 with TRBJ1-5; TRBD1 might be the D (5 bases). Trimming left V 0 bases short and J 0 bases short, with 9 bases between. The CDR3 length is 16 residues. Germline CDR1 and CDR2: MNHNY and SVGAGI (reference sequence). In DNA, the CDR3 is TGTGCCAGCAGTTACTCTGGGACGGCTAGCAATCAGCCCCAGCATTTT. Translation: CASSYSGTASNQPQHF.

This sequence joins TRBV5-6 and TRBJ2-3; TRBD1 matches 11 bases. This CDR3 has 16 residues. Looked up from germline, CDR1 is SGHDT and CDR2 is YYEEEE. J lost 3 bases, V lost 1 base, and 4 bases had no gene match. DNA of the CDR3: TGTGCCAGCAGCTTGCTTGGACAGGGGGCTACAGATACGCAGTATTTT. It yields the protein CASSLLGQGATDTQYF.

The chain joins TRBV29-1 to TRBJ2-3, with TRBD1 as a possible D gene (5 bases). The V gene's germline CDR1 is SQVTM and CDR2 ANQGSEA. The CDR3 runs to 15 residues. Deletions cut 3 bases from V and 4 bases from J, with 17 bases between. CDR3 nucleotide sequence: TGCAGCGTTGATGGGGCAGGGCGAGTCGCAGATACGCAGTATTTT. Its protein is CSVDGAGRVADTQYF.